These 27 T cell receptor beta chains originate from one sample sequenced in a study of T cell responses to AZD1222 COVID-19 vaccine. The table came from immunoSEQ multiplex PCR; TCRdb's copy has only in-frame clones and leaves some out. The data show some 150,000 clones, more than 80% seen once. Here the sequenced sample was peripheral blood, taken on day 0 of AZD1222 vaccination. The receptors were gathered from an adult in good health.

This chain uses TRBV5-1 with TRBJ2-7; 9 bases fit TRBD1. The V segment lost 2 bases and the J segment 5 bases; nucleotides outside the gene matches: 8. The germline gives CDR1 SGHRS, CDR2 YFSETQ. This CDR3 is 15 amino acids long. The CDR3 bases are TGCGCCAGCAGCTTATACACAGGGGGCCGGAACGAGCAGTACTTC. It is translated as CASSLYTGGRNEQYF.

The gene calls are TRBV6-5 and TRBJ2-5; no clear D. There are 11 residues in the CDR3. The V end was cut by 4 bases, the J end by 5 bases, with 5 bases between. The germline V gene encodes CDR1 MNHEY and CDR2 SVGAGI. CDR3 sequence reads: CASSSGETQYF. CDR3 in DNA: TGTGCCAGCAGTTCTGGGGAGACCCAGTACTTC.

V usage is TRBV20-1 and J usage is TRBJ1-1; a possible D gene is TRBD1 (6 bases). Germline V CDR1 and CDR2: DFQATT, SNEGSKA (reference sequence). The V end lost 3 bases, the J end lost 9 bases, and 17 bases lay between the germline ends. CDR3 length: 13 residues. The CDR3 DNA reads TGCAGTGCTAGTGAAGGCAGGGGTCTAAAAGCTTTCTTT. Encoded protein: CSASEGRGLKAFF.

The chain is built from TRBV19 and TRBJ1-2; D is uncertain. Germline CDR1 reads LNHDA; CDR2 reads SQIVND (reference sequence). This CDR3 is built from 12 residues. V was shortened by 8 bases and J by 6 bases, with 13 bases between the two germline ends. For the CDR3, the DNA is TGTGCCAGTGGTAGACTATCCCATGGCTACACCTTC. Translation gives CASGRLSHGYTF.

The J gene is TRBJ1-3, the V gene TRBV6-5, with D possibly TRBD1 on 5 matching bases. The CDR3 extends over 15 amino acids. The V end was cut by 0 bases, the J end by 4 bases, with 10 bases between. The V gene's germline CDR1 is MNHEY and CDR2 SVGAGI. The CDR3 DNA reads as TGTGCCAGCAGTTACTCGGACAACCCGGGAAACACCATATATTTT. Translating gives CASSYSDNPGNTIYF.

The chain joins TRBV10-2 to TRBJ2-7; TRBD1 aligns across 8 bases. Germline V gene sequence: CDR1 WSHSY, CDR2 SAAADI. The CDR3 is 13 amino acids. The J segment lost 1 base and the V segment lost 6 bases, leaving 2 bases of the junction unmatched. The chain's CDR3 is CASRQGASYEQYF. Written as DNA, the CDR3 is TGCGCCAGCAGGCAGGGGGCTTCCTACGAGCAGTACTTC.

The chain joins TRBV11-2 to TRBJ2-7; D is unresolved. The V end was cut by 3 bases, the J end by 2 bases, with 11 bases between. Germline V gene lookup returns CDR1 SGHAT and CDR2 FQNNGV. CDR3 length equals 14 residues. CDR3 region: CASSLVASPYEQYF. The CDR3 DNA sequence: TGTGCCAGCAGCTTGGTGGCGTCCCCCTACGAGCAGTACTTC.

The chain employs TRBV19 and TRBJ2-3; either TRBD1 or TRBD2 may supply D (6 bases each). This CDR3 spans 14 amino acids. CDR1 and CDR2 from the germline V gene are LNHDA and SQIVND (reference sequence). Trimming cost V 5 bases and J 4 bases, with 13 bases left between them. CDR3 coding DNA: TGTGCCAGTAGTGGATCTGGGGGGCCAGATACGCAGTATTTT. It is translated as CASSGSGGPDTQYF.

The chain carries TRBV29-1 and TRBJ1-5; maybe TRBD1 (5 bases). Deletions cut 4 bases from V and 3 bases from J, with 7 bases between. The CDR3 is 12 amino acids. Germline CDR1 reads SQVTM; CDR2 reads ANQGSEA. CDR3 loop: CSVGQYNQPQHF. The CDR3 nucleotides are TGCAGCGTTGGACAGTACAATCAGCCCCAGCATTTT.

This chain uses TRBV5-1 with TRBJ1-1; perhaps TRBD1 as D (5 bases). The germline V gene encodes CDR1 SGHRS and CDR2 YFSETQ. With 0 bases removed from V and 3 bases from J, the gap between germline ends came to 15 bases. The CDR3 is 16 amino acids. The CDR3 DNA reads as TGCGCCAGCAGCTTGGCCGGGCAGGGAGGGCACACTGAAGCTTTCTTT. Protein product: CASSLAGQGGHTEAFF.

In this sample, this clone is medium-sized. The chain combines TRBV20-1 with TRBJ1-6; D gene uncertain. This CDR3 has 17 amino acids. Germline-derived CDR1 and CDR2 are DFQATT and SNEGSKA (reference sequence). V lost 3 bases, J lost 4 bases, and 19 bases lay in between. In DNA, the CDR3 is TGCAGTGCTAGTCCGGGGTGGGATGTGGGATATAATTCACCCCTCCACTTT. Its translation: CSASPGWDVGYNSPLHF.

The chain employs TRBV5-4 and TRBJ2-1; TRBD1 aligns across 8 bases. Germline V lookup: CDR1 SGHNT, CDR2 YYREEE (reference sequence). CDR3 length equals 15 residues. V lost 2 bases to trimming and J lost 5 bases; unmatched junction nucleotides: 6. CDR3 bases: TGTGCCAGCAGCTTCGGCAGGGGGCCGGACAATGAGCAGTTCTTC. Translated, it gives CASSFGRGPDNEQFF.

The chain joins TRBV19 to TRBJ2-7, with a tentative D call TRBD1 (5 bases). The length of the CDR3 is 16 residues. The germline gives CDR1 LNHDA, CDR2 SQIVND (reference sequence). Trimming took 4 bases from V and 2 from J, leaving 18 bases between them. The CDR3 spells CASSKFWGNGPYEQYF. The DNA for the CDR3 is TGTGCCAGTAGTAAATTCTGGGGCAATGGGCCCTACGAGCAGTACTTC.

This clone has just one count. The chain employs TRBV7-9 and TRBJ1-1, with D perhaps matching TRBD1 (5 bases). V dropped 5 bases and J dropped 1 base, with 11 bases sitting between them. This CDR3 region has 14 residues. Per germline, CDR1 SEHNR and CDR2 FQNEAQ (reference sequence). Here the CDR3 reads CASSRGVSNTEAFF. The CDR3 nucleotides read TGTGCCAGCAGCCGAGGGGTCTCGAACACTGAAGCTTTCTTT.

The chain joins TRBV10-1 to TRBJ1-6, with D unclear. The germline CDR1 and CDR2 sequences are WNHNN and SYGVQD (reference sequence). This CDR3 has 14 amino acids. Trimming stripped 4 bases from V and 10 bases from J, with 14 bases between. The CDR3 here is CASSGPGMDSPLHF. In DNA form, the CDR3 reads TGCGCCAGCAGTGGGCCCGGGATGGACTCACCCCTCCACTTT.

The V gene is TRBV6-2 or TRBV6-3, the J gene TRBJ1-2; D call uncertain. V lost 0 bases and J lost 8, with 13 bases in between. Germline V CDR1 and CDR2: MNHEY, SVGEGT. There are 14 residues in the CDR3. Written as DNA, the CDR3 is TGTGCCAGCAGTTACTCCACCCTAGGGATCGGCTACACCTTC. It encodes CASSYSTLGIGYTF.

This clone was counted many times. The rearrangement joins TRBV10-1 to TRBJ1-4, with 9 bases lining up with TRBD1. This CDR3 spans 13 amino acids. Germline lookup yields CDR1 WNHNN and CDR2 SYGVQD (reference sequence). Trimming at V came to 7 bases and at J to 5 bases, leaving 2 bases not matched to a gene. The CDR3 DNA sequence: TGCGCCAGCACCGACAGGGGGAATGAAAAACTGTTTTTT. Amino acids: CASTDRGNEKLFF.

The chain joins TRBV6-5 to TRBJ2-7; 7 bases are shared with TRBD1. V was clipped by 6 bases and J by 7 bases; unmatched bases: 9. The CDR3 length is 13 residues. CDR1 is MNHEY, CDR2 SVGAGI, per germline. The CDR3 sequence is CASRIDRVGEQYF. In nucleotides, the CDR3 is TGTGCCAGCAGGATCGACAGGGTTGGGGAGCAGTACTTC.

The V gene is TRBV19, the J gene TRBJ2-7; D is undetermined. The ends were cut back, 3 bases at V and 0 bases at J, with 9 bases in the middle. The CDR3 runs 14 residues. From germline, CDR1 is LNHDA and CDR2 SQIVND (reference sequence). CDR3 nucleotide sequence: TGTGCCAGTAGTATTACAGCTGTCTCCTACGAGCAGTACTTC. This codes for CASSITAVSYEQYF.

J is TRBJ2-7 and V is TRBV7-9; TRBD1 agrees at 11 bases. This CDR3 is built from 13 residues. Germline CDR1 reads SEHNR; CDR2 reads FQNEAQ (reference sequence). The junction had 0 bases not matched to a gene; V was cut back by 3 bases and J by 5 bases. CDR3 DNA sequence: TGTGCCAGCAGCTTGGGACAGGGGGACGAGCAGTACTTC. Its protein product is CASSLGQGDEQYF.

The J gene is TRBJ1-1, the V gene TRBV18, with a weak D call TRBD1 (5 bases). CDR3 length: 12 residues. Germline-derived CDR1 and CDR2 are KGHSH and LQKENI. V dropped 3 bases and J dropped 13 bases, with 15 bases sitting between them. Here the CDR3 DNA reads TGTGCCAGCTCACCCCAGGGATCTACGGTTTTCTTT. This encodes CASSPQGSTVFF.

The V call is TRBV7-2, the J call TRBJ2-1, with TRBD2 as a possible D gene (5 bases). CDR3 length: 12 amino acids. Trimming took off 1 base at V and 12 bases at J, with 10 bases between the two ends. Germline CDR1 and CDR2: SGHTA and FQGNSA. DNA for the CDR3: TGTGCCAGCAGCTTAGACGGGATCGTGCAGTTCTTC. Encoded protein: CASSLDGIVQFF.

The V and J genes are TRBV29-1 and TRBJ1-1; no clear D gene. Germline loops: CDR1 SQVTM, CDR2 ANQGSEA. This CDR3 is 11 amino acids long. The V gene lost 3 bases and the J gene lost 8 bases, with 10 bases spanning the gap. Written as DNA, the CDR3 is TGCAGCGTTGATGCTGACAAGGAAGCTTTCTTT. It yields the protein CSVDADKEAFF.

This sequence joins TRBV5-4 and TRBJ1-1; the D is unclear. V lost 4 bases and J lost 2, with 6 bases in between. The CDR3 has 12 residues. Germline-derived CDR1 and CDR2 are SGHNT and YYREEE (reference sequence). The CDR3, as DNA: TGTGCCAGCAGCCGTAGCAACACTGAAGCTTTCTTT. It encodes CASSRSNTEAFF.

The J gene is TRBJ2-6, the V gene TRBV6-5; no clear D. The V end was cut by 7 bases, the J end by 4 bases, with 8 bases between. The CDR3 is 13 amino acids. Germline CDR1 is MNHEY and CDR2 is SVGAGI. The CDR3 bases are TGTGCCAGCAAGGTGCGGGGGGCCAACGTCCTGACTTTC. Protein product: CASKVRGANVLTF.

This chain connects TRBV12-5 to TRBJ1-3, with D perhaps TRBD1 (6 bases). The ends were cut back, 5 bases at V and 6 bases at J, with 17 bases in the middle. The CDR3 runs to 15 residues. Germline V lookup: CDR1 LGHNT, CDR2 FRNRAP. CDR3 region: CASGQGQPGVNTIYF. The CDR3 nucleotides are TGTGCTAGTGGTCAAGGACAGCCAGGGGTAAACACCATATATTTT.

The chain couples TRBV5-1 to TRBJ1-2; D is uncertain. Germline V gene sequence: CDR1 SGHRS, CDR2 YFSETQ. CDR3 length: 12 amino acids. Trimming left V 5 bases short and J 8 bases short, with 13 bases between. This chain's CDR3 is CASSVSQGGYTF. The CDR3 coding sequence is TGCGCCAGCAGTGTTTCACAAGGCGGCTACACCTTC.